This paragraph reports one T cell receptor beta chain. Its antigen is still unknown. Each subset's genomic DNA was shared equally among a number of immunoSEQ plates. Per the original data handling: Filtering was not the same, since immunoSEQ gave junction-only sequences without quality scores. Sequenced by immunoSEQ multiplex PCR; TCRdb stores in-frame clones only, minus some. The DNA was the basis for D and trimming; V, J and clone size are from that table. This sample has hundreds of thousands of clones, with roughly 96% found just once. This specimen comes from a study of shared clonotypes between healthy human individuals. Overall study results and limits: Non-shared clonotypes showed lower generation probabilities than clonotypes common to all four donors. A limitation of the genetic and exposure-history diversity represented arose from few donors.

Germline V gives CDR1 WNHNN, CDR2 SYGVQD (reference sequence). The germline V and J ends were trimmed by 0 bases and 7 bases, with 9 bases remaining between them. There are 13 residues in the CDR3. Naive-designated CD8 cells lacked CD45RO, were positively enriched for CCR7, and omitted terminally differentiated effector memory CD45RA+ cells. This chain links TRBV10-1 with TRBJ1-1, with TRBD1 as a possible D gene (5 bases). This clonotype was obtained from a woman in her thirties in good health. The sample comprised naive CD8+ T cells sorted from blood. The CDR3 DNA reads as TGCGCCAGCAGTGAGTCGCTGGGGCTTGAAGCTTTCTTT. Its translation is CASSESLGLEAFF.